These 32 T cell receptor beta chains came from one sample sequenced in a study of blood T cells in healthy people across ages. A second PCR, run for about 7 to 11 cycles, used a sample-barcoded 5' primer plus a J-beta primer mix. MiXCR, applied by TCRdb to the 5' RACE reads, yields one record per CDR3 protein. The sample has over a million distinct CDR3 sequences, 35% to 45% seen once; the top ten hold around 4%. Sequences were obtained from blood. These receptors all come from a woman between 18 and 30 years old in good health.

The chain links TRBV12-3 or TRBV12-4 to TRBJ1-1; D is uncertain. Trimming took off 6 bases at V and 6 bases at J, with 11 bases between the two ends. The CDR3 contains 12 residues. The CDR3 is CASRLRAAEAFF. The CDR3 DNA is TGTGCCAGCAGGTTAAGGGCAGCTGAAGCTTTCTTT.

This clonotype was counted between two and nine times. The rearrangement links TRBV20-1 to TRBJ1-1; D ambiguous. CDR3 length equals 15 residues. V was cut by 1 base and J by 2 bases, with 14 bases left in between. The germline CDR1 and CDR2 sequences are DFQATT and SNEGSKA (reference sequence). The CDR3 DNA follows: TGCAGTGCTAGAGTTGAGGCCCCCCCCAACACTGAAGCTTTCTTT. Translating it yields CSARVEAPPNTEAFF.

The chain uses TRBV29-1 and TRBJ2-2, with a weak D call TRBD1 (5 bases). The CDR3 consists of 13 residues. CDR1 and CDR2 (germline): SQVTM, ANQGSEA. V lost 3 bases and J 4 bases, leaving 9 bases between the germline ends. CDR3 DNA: TGCAGCGTTGACCAGGGCGGCACCGGGGAGCTGTTTTTT. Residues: CSVDQGGTGELFF.

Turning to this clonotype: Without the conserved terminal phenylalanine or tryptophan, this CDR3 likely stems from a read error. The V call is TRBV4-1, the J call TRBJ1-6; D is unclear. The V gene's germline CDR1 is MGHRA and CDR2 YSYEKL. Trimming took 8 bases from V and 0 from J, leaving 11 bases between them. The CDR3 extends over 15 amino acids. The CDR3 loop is CASAQDSSYNSPLHY. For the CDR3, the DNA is TGCGCCAGCGCCCAGGATAGCTCCTATAATTCACCCCTCCACTAT.

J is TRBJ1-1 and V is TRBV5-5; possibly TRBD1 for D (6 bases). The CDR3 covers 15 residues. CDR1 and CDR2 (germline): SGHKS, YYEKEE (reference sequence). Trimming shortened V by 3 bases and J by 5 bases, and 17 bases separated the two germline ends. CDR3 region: CASSSPGTSRTEAFF. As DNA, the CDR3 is TGTGCCAGCAGCTCCCCCGGGACATCGAGGACTGAAGCTTTCTTT.

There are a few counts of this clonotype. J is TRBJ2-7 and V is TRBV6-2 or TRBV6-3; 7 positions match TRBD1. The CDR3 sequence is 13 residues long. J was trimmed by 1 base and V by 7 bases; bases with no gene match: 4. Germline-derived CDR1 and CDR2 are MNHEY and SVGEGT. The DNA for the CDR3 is TGTGCCAGCACCCGACAGGGATCCTACGAGCAGTACTTC. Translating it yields CASTRQGSYEQYF.

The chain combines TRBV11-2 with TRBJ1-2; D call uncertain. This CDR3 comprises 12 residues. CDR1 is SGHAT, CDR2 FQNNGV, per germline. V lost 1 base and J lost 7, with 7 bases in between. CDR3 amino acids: CASSLGAFGYTF. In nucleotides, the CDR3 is TGTGCCAGCAGCTTAGGCGCTTTTGGCTACACCTTC.

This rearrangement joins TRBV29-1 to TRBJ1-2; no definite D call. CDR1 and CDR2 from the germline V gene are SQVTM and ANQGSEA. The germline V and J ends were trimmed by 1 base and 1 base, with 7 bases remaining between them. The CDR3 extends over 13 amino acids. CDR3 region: CSVEGIHNYGYTF. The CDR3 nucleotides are TGCAGCGTTGAAGGGATCCATAACTATGGCTACACCTTC.

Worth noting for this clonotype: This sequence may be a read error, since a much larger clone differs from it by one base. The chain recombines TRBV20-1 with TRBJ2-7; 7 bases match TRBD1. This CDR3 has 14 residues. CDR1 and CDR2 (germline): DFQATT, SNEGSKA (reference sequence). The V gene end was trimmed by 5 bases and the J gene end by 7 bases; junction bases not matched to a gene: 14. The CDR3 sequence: CSAGMQGVYNEQYF. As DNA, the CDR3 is TGCAGTGCTGGGATGCAGGGGGTCTACAATGAGCAGTACTTC.

The CDR3 DNA reads as TGTGCCACCAGTGATCCCGGGACAGGGAATGAGCAGTTCTTC. Its translation is CATSDPGTGNEQFF. The chain joins TRBV24-1 to TRBJ2-1; 9 bases are shared with TRBD1. The trim removed 3 bases at V and 7 bases at J, leaving 3 bases unmatched. This CDR3 is built from 14 residues. Germline V gene lookup returns CDR1 KGHDR and CDR2 SFDVKD.

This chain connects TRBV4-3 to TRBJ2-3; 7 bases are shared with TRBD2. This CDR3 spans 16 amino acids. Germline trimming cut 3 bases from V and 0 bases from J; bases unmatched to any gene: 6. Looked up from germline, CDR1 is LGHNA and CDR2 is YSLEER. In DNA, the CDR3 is TGCGCCAGCAGCCACGGCGGGAGCCCCAGCACAGATACGCAGTATTTT. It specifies CASSHGGSPSTDTQYF.

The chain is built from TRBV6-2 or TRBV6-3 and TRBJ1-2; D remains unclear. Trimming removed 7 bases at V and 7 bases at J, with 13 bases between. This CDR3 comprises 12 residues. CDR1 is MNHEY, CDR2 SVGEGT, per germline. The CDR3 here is CASTNGLPGYTF. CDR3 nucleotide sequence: TGTGCCAGCACCAACGGACTCCCTGGCTACACCTTC.

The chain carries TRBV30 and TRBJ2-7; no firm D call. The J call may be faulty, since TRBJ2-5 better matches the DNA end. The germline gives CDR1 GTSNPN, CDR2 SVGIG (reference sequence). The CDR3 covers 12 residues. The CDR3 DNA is TGTGCCTGGAGTGTACCGTTCGAGACCCAGTACTTC. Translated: CAWSVPFETQYF.

The CDR3 DNA is TGTGCCAGCAGTATCGGGACAGGGGTTCAAGAGACCCAGTACTTC. Encoded protein: CASSIGTGVQETQYF. The rearrangement joins TRBV27 to TRBJ2-5, with 10 nucleotides matching TRBD1. V was clipped by 5 bases and J by 2 bases; unmatched bases: 5. The germline V gene has CDR1 MNHEY and CDR2 SMNVEV (reference sequence). This CDR3 region has 15 residues.

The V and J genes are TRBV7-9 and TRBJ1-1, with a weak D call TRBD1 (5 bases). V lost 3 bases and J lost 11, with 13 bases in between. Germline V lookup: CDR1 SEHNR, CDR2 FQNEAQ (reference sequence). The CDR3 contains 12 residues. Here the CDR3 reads CASSFTGAGAFF. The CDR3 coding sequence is TGTGCCAGCAGCTTTACCGGGGCCGGGGCTTTCTTT.

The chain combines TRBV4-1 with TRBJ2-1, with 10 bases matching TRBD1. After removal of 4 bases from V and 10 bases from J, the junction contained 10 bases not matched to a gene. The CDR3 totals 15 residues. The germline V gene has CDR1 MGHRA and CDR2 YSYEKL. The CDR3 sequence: CASSRPGQGIAEQFF. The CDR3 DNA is TGCGCCAGCAGCCGGCCGGGACAGGGGATCGCCGAGCAGTTCTTC.

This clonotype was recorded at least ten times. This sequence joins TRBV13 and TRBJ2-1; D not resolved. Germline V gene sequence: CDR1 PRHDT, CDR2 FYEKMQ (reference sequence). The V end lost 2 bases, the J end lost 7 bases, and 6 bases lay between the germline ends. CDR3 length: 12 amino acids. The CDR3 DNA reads TGTGCCAGCAGCTTACCTTCTAATGAGCAGTTCTTC. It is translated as CASSLPSNEQFF.

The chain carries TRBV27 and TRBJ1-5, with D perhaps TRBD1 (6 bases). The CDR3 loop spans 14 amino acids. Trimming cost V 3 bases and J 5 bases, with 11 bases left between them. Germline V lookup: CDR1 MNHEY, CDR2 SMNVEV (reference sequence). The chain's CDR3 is CASSLAGVYQPQHF. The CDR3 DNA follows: TGTGCCAGCAGTTTGGCAGGGGTATATCAGCCCCAGCATTTT.

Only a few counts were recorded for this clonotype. The CDR3 protein is CASSHGPAYYEQYF. DNA for the CDR3: TGTGCCAGCAGCCACGGGCCTGCGTACTACGAGCAGTACTTC. This rearrangement joins TRBV9 to TRBJ2-7; D is ambiguous. Trimming pared 4 bases from V and 3 bases from J, leaving 14 bases between. CDR1 and CDR2 (germline): SGDLS, YYNGEE. The CDR3 has 14 amino acids.

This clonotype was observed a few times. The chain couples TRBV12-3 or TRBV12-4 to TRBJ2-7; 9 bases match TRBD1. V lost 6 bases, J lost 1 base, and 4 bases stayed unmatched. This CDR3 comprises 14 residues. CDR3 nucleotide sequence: TGTGCCAGCAGAGACAGGGGGAGGTCCTACGAGCAGTACTTC. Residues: CASRDRGRSYEQYF.

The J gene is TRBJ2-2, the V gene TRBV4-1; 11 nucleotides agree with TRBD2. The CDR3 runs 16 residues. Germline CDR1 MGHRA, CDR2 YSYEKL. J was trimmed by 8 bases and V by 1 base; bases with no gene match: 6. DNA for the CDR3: TGCGCCAGCAGCCAAGGTTCTAGCGGGAGGCTTGGGGAGCTGTTTTTT. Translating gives CASSQGSSGRLGELFF.

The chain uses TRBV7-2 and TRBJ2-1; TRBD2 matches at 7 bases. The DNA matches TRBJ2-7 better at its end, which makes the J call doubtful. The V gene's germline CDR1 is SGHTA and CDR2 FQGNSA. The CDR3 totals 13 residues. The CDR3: CASTTGTNNEQYF. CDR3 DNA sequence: TGTGCCAGCACTACCGGGACTAACAATGAGCAGTACTTC.

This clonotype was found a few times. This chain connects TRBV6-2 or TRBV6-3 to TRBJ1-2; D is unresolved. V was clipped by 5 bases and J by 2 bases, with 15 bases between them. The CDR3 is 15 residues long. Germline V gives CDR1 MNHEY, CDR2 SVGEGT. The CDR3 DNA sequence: TGTGCCAGCAGTCCCCCGGGCGTGAGGAACTATGGCTACACCTTC. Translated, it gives CASSPPGVRNYGYTF.

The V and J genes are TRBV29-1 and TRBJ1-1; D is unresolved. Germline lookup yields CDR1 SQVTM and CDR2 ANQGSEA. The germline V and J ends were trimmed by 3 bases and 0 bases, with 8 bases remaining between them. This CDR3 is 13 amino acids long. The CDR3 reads CSVERKMNTEAFF. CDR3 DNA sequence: TGCAGCGTTGAGCGGAAGATGAACACTGAAGCTTTCTTT. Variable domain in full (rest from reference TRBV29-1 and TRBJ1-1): SAVISQKPSRDICQRGTSLTIQCQVDSQVTMMFWYRQQPGQSLTLIATANQGSEATYESGFVIDKFPISRPNLTFSTLTVSNMSPEDSSIYLCSVERKMNTEAFFGQGTRLTVV.

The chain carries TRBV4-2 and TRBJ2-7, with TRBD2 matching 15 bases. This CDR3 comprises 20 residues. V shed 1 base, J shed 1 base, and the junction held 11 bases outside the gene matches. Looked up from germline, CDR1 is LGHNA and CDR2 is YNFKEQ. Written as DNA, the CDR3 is TGTGCCAGCAGCCAAGTGGCTCCGGGACTAGCGGGAGGTTATTCCTACGAGCAGTACTTC. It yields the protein CASSQVAPGLAGGYSYEQYF.

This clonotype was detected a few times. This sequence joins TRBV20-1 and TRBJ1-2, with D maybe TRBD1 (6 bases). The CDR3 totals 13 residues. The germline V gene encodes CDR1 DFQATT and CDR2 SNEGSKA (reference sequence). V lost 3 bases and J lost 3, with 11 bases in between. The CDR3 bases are TGCAGTGCTAGTAACAGGGCAGACTATGGCTACACCTTC. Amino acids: CSASNRADYGYTF.

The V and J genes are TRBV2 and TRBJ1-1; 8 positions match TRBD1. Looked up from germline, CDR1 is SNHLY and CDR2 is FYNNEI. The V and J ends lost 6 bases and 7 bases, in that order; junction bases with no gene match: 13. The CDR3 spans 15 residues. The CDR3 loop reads CASRPTGVGGDEAFF. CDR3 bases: TGTGCCAGCAGACCGACAGGGGTGGGAGGGGATGAAGCTTTCTTT.

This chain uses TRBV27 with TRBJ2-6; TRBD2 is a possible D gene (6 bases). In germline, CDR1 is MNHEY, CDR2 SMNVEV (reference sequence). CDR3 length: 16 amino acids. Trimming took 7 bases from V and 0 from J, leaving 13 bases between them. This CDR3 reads CASMGGGASGANVLTF. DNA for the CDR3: TGTGCCAGCATGGGGGGAGGTGCCTCTGGGGCCAACGTCCTGACTTTC.

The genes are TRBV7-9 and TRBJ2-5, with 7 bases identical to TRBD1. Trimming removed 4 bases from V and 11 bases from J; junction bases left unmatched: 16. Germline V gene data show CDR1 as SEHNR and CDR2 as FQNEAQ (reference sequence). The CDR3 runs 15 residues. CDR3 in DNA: TGTGCCAGCAGCTCGACAGGGTGGCGTTTGAATGAGCAGTACTTC. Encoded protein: CASSSTGWRLNEQYF.

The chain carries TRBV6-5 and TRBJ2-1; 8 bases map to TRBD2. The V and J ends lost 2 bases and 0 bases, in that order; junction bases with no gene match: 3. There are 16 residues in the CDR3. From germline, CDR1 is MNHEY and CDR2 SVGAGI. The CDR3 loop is CASSYMAGGSYNEQFF. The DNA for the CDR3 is TGTGCCAGCAGTTACATGGCGGGAGGCTCCTACAATGAGCAGTTCTTC.

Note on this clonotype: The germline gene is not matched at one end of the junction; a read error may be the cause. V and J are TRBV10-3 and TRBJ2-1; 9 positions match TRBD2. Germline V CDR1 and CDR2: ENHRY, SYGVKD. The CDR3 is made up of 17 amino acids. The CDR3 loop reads CAISASPVAGAYSEQFF. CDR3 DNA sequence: TGTGCCATCAGTGCTAGCCCCGTAGCGGGGGCGTACAGTGAGCAGTTCTTC.

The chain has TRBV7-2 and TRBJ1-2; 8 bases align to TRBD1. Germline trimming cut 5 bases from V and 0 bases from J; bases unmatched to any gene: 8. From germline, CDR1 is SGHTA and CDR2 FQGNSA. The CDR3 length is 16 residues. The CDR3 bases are TGTGCCAGCAGCGCGGCCGGACAGGGAGCTAACTATGGCTACACCTTC. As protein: CASSAAGQGANYGYTF.